A selection of T cell receptor beta chains follows, all from one sample in a study of shared clonotypes between healthy human individuals. Measured with immunoSEQ multiplex PCR; TCRdb has only the in-frame clones, and not every one. The sample shows over a million clones, 70% to 80% of them seen only once. The material sequenced was memory CD4+ T cells from PBMCs. Receptors were obtained from a man aged 18 to 29 in good health. Some clones in this sample may be carry-over from other donors' samples. Each CDR3 is given with its conserved first and last residue. A D gene is named only where the DNA matches it firmly. Some rows have no size entry. The others give once, few or many, or a class for an expanded clone.

TRBD1,.,TRBJ2-1,TRBV5-4,TGTGCCAGCAGGTCCGGGACAGGGGGGAATAATGAGCAGTTCTTC,CASRSGTGGNNEQFF
.,.,TRBJ2-7,TRBV14,TGTGCCAGCAGACTCGGGGTAGGTTACGAGCAGTACTTC,CASRLGVGYEQYF
TRBD2,.,TRBJ2-7,TRBV27,TGTGCCAGCAGAATAAGCGGGACCTACGAGCAGTACTTC,CASRISGTYEQYF
.,.,TRBJ2-6,TRBV9,TGTGCCAGCAGCGTAGGAGTTTTGGGGGCCAACGTCCTGACTTTC,CASSVGVLGANVLTF
.,.,TRBJ1-1,TRBV30,TGTGCCTGGGCCCGGGCCAGGAACACTGAAGCTTTCTTT,CAWARARNTEAFF
TRBD2,.,TRBJ2-1,TRBV7-9,TGTGCCAGCAGCTTACGCGCTAGCGGGAGGTCTGAGCAGTTCTTC,CASSLRASGRSEQFF
.,few,TRBJ2-5,TRBV5-4,TGTGCCAGCAGCTATCCGGGTCAAGAGACCCAGTACTTC,CASSYPGQETQYF
.,.,TRBJ1-1,TRBV28,TGTGCCAGCAGTACTATACGGGGAAACACTGAAGCTTTCTTT,CASSTIRGNTEAFF
TRBD2,.,TRBJ2-5,TRBV6-1,TGTGCCAGCAGTACTAGCGGGAGCATCGGCGAGACCCAGTACTTC,CASSTSGSIGETQYF
.,.,TRBJ1-2,TRBV4-1,TGCGCCAGCAGCCAAGATTACAGAAACCTATATGGCTACACCTTC,CASSQDYRNLYGYTF
.,.,TRBJ1-1,TRBV7-8,TGTGCCAGCAGCTACACCGACGGGGGCACTGAAGCTTTCTTT,CASSYTDGGTEAFF
.,.,TRBJ1-5,TRBV9,TGTGCCAGCAGCGCACATCAGCCCCAGCATTTT,CASSAHQPQHF
TRBD1,few,TRBJ1-5,TRBV2,TGTGCCAGCAGTACGGGACAGGGCGCCAATCAGCCCCAGCATTTT,CASSTGQGANQPQHF
.,.,TRBJ2-5,TRBV7-3,TGTGCCAGCAGCTTAAGGGTAGGAGAGACCCAGTACTTC,CASSLRVGETQYF
.,.,TRBJ1-1,TRBV18,TGTGCCAGCTCACCAGGCCTCGGGGGGGCGTCTGAAGCTTTCTTT,CASSPGLGGASEAFF
.,.,TRBJ2-1,TRBV7-2,TGTGCCAGCAGCTTAATCTCGGACTCCTACAATGAGCAGTTCTTC,CASSLISDSYNEQFF
TRBD2,few,TRBJ2-7,TRBV11-2,TGTGCCAGCAGCTTCCCTACTAGCGGGTACGACTACGAGCAGTACTTC,CASSFPTSGYDYEQYF
.,.,TRBJ1-1,TRBV6-1,TGTGCCAGCAGTGAGTCCGGGGGGAGAGCTTTCTTT,CASSESGGRAFF
TRBD1,.,TRBJ2-7,TRBV6-5,TGTGCCAGCCGCGACAGGGTTCGGTCCTACGAGCAGTACTTC,CASRDRVRSYEQYF
.,.,TRBJ1-4,TRBV5-1,TGCGCCAGCAGCTTGCAGGGAGTGGATGAAAAACTGTTTTTT,CASSLQGVDEKLFF
.,few,TRBJ1-5,TRBV7-9,TGTGCCACCCAAGGGGGGAATCAGCCCCAGCATTTT,CATQGGNQPQHF
.,.,TRBJ2-3,TRBV7-6,TGTGCCAGCAGCTTAGAATGGTCCACGGGAACGCAGTATTTT,CASSLEWSTGTQYF
.,.,TRBJ2-7,TRBV11-2,TGTGCCAGCAGCCCCCCCGGGACAACACGCTACGAGCAGTACTTC,CASSPPGTTRYEQYF
TRBD1,many,TRBJ2-6,TRBV11-2,TGTGCCAGCAGCTCAGGGGGCTCTGGGGCCAACGTCCTGACTTTC,CASSSGGSGANVLTF
TRBD1,few,TRBJ2-1,TRBV28,TGTGCCAGCAGTCCCCCGGGACAGGGCAACAATGAGCAGTTCTTC,CASSPPGQGNNEQFF
TRBD2,.,TRBJ2-3,TRBV5-1,TGCGCCAGCAGTCCTACTAGCGGGAGGGAAGATACGCAGTATTTT,CASSPTSGREDTQYF
.,.,TRBJ2-1,TRBV2,TGTGCCAGCAGGGGCCATACAGGGAGGCCGTTCTTC,CASRGHTGRPFF
TRBD2,.,TRBJ2-3,TRBV2,TGTGCCAGCAATGCGGGGGGCACAGATACGCAGTATTTT,CASNAGGTDTQYF
.,.,TRBJ2-1,TRBV7-3,TGTGCCAGCAGCCCCATAGCGGACTCCTACAATGAGCAGTTCTTC,CASSPIADSYNEQFF
.,.,TRBJ2-1,TRBV28,TGTGCCAGCAGCCCCCCCCTCAGTGAGCAGTTCTTC,CASSPPLSEQFF
TRBD1,.,TRBJ1-5,TRBV7-3,TGTGCCAGCAGCTCCCCGGGACAGGGGACGTATAGCAATCAGCCCCAGCATTTT,CASSSPGQGTYSNQPQHF
.,once,TRBJ2-4,TRBV7-2,TGTGCCAGCAGCCCTCGGGAAGCCAAAAACATTCAGTACTTC,CASSPREAKNIQYF
.,.,TRBJ2-2,TRBV5-4,TGTGCCAGCAGCTCCACAGGGAGTGGGGACACCGGGGAGCTGTTTTTT,CASSSTGSGDTGELFF
.,.,TRBJ1-5,TRBV7-9,TGTGCCAGCAGCTTAGGAGTGAGCAATCAGCCCCAGCATTTT,CASSLGVSNQPQHF
.,.,TRBJ2-7,TRBV30,TGTGCCTGGAGCCCAATAGGGGGACACGACTACGAGCAGTACTTC,CAWSPIGGHDYEQYF
TRBD2,.,TRBJ2-1,TRBV29-1,TGCAGCGTTGTAGGCCTAATAGCGGGAGCCATCTACAATGAGCAGTTCTTC,CSVVGLIAGAIYNEQFF
.,.,TRBJ2-3,TRBV27,TGTGCCAGCAGACCTTATTCCACAGATACGCAGTATTTT,CASRPYSTDTQYF
TRBD2,.,TRBJ2-3,TRBV9,TGTGCCAGCAGCGTCGGACTAGCGGGAGTGGGACTCACAGATACGCAGTATTTT,CASSVGLAGVGLTDTQYF
.,.,TRBJ1-1,TRBV28,TGTGCCAGCAGTTTCCTGTTCGGGCAGGGAGCTAAAGCTTTCTTT,CASSFLFGQGAKAFF
.,few,TRBJ2-1,TRBV19,TGTGCCAGTAGTATAGATCAAAGGAGGGGCAATGAGCAGTTCTTC,CASSIDQRRGNEQFF
TRBD2,.,TRBJ2-5,TRBV9,TGTGCCAGCAGCGTTGGCGGGGGCCAAGAGACCCAGTACTTC,CASSVGGGQETQYF
.,.,TRBJ2-4,TRBV5-1,TGCGCCAGCAGCCCGCTGAGTAGGGCCAAAAACATTCAGTACTTC,CASSPLSRAKNIQYF
TRBD1,.,TRBJ2-3,TRBV7-9,TGTGCCAGCAGCTTAGGGGCCTTGGGACAGGTCACCAGCACAGATACGCAGTATTTT,CASSLGALGQVTSTDTQYF
.,.,TRBJ2-3,TRBV4-1,TGCGCCAGCAGCCAAGCAGGGTCAGGGGATACGCAGTATTTT,CASSQAGSGDTQYF
.,.,TRBJ2-7,TRBV2,TGTGCCAGTCGTACCGGGACAAGATCCTACGAGCAGTACTTC,CASRTGTRSYEQYF
.,.,TRBJ2-1,TRBV7-3,TGTGCCAGCAGCTTACAAAACGGCTACAATGAGCAGTTCTTC,CASSLQNGYNEQFF
.,.,TRBJ2-1,TRBV7-9,TGTGCCAGCAGCTTAGAGGTAGTAGGGAAGGGGGAGCAGTTCTTC,CASSLEVVGKGEQFF
.,.,TRBJ2-7,TRBV7-8,TGTGCCAGCAGCTTAAATTCAGCGGCCTACGAGCAGTACTTC,CASSLNSAAYEQYF
.,.,TRBJ2-7,TRBV11-2,TGTGCCAGCAGCTTAACCCGCATCCGGGACGCCTCCTACGAGCAGTACTTC,CASSLTRIRDASYEQYF
.,.,TRBJ2-7,TRBV28,TGTGCCAGCAGTTCCCCCTCCACGGGGTTAAACGAGCAGTACTTC,CASSSPSTGLNEQYF
TRBD1,.,TRBJ1-4,TRBV2,TGTGCCAGCAGGATGACAGGGGCGTCTAATGAAAAACTGTTTTTT,CASRMTGASNEKLFF
TRBD1,.,TRBJ1-5,TRBV19,TGTGCCACACAGGGGCGCAATCAGCCCCAGCATTTT,CATQGRNQPQHF
.,.,TRBJ2-7,TRBV7-2,TGTGCCAGCAGCTTCGGTGGGAGCTCCTACGAGCAGTACTTC,CASSFGGSSYEQYF
.,.,TRBJ2-3,TRBV7-9,TGTGCCAGCAGCTTCGACAGTAGCACAGATACGCAGTATTTT,CASSFDSSTDTQYF
.,.,TRBJ2-7,TRBV19,TGTGCCAGTAGTTCACACCGCGGAGCCCCCTACGAGCAGTACTTC,CASSSHRGAPYEQYF
.,.,TRBJ2-5,TRBV7-2,TGTGCCAGCAGCTTACAGGCCCGAGGAACTGCCCAAGAGACCCAGTACTTC,CASSLQARGTAQETQYF
TRBD2,.,TRBJ2-7,TRBV7-9,TGTGCCATCAGCCCTCTAGCGGGAGTCAACGAGCAGTACTTC,CAISPLAGVNEQYF
.,.,TRBJ1-4,TRBV21-1,TGTGCCAGCAGCCAACGCCTCCATCAGGAAAAACTGTTTTTT,CASSQRLHQEKLFF
TRBD2,.,TRBJ2-1,TRBV5-1,TGCGCCAGCACTCAGCGGGAGCGCACCTACAATGAGCAGTTCTTC,CASTQRERTYNEQFF